The T cell receptor beta chain described here comes from a study of regulatory T cells in long-lasting Graves disease. At the level of the study: The antithyroid drugs taken by newly diagnosed Graves' patients had been used for under 3 months.

The CDR3 loop spans 14 amino acids. Germline V gives CDR1 GTSNPN, CDR2 SVGIG (reference sequence). The J segment lost 4 bases and the V segment lost 0 bases, leaving 4 bases of the junction unmatched. This clonotype was observed at least ten times. Building of the TCR beta libraries involved iRepertoire HTBI primers and Arm-PCR of CDR3 regions. In the study's own analysis: Across all samples, 62 TRBV segments and about 13 TRBJ segments were identified. MiXCR, run by TCRdb on the multiplex PCR reads, gives a single entry per CDR3 protein. The authors' filters were not applied to this entry. The sample includes 550,000 or so distinct CDR3 sequences, approximately 12% of them seen just once. Stated time point: newly diagnosed GD, antithyroid drugs for less than 3 months. RNA isolated from PBMCs was used to make the TCR library. This sample also appeared in a second study, on T cells in Graves' hyperthyroidism and ophthalmopathy. According to that study: With the HTBI primer set, the TCR CDR3 went through a first round of RT-PCR.

Sequenced here: peripheral blood mononuclear cells (PBMCs), sampled at new diagnosis, from a patient treated with antithyroid drugs. This sequence originates from a woman aged 25 to 45 with Graves disease. The chain carries TRBV30 and TRBJ1-2; 8 bases are shared with TRBD1. CDR3 sequence (DNA): TGTGCCTGGAGTGTCAGGGGGCGAGTCTATGGCTACACCTTC. Its translation is CAWSVRGRVYGYTF. Combining the CDR3 with reference TRBV30 and TRBJ1-2 gives the whole variable domain SQTIHQWPATLVQPVGSPLSLECTVEGTSNPNLYWYRQAAGRGLQLLFYSVGIGQISSEVPQNLSASRPQDRQFILSSKKLLLSDSGFYLCAWSVRGRVYGYTFGSGTRLTVV.